The TCR beta chain under discussion was sequenced for a study of CD8 T cells in Susac syndrome. TCR beta sequencing covered blood CD8+ and CD4+ T cells. The patients serving as multiple sclerosis controls were treatment-naive. They had stable or active relapsing-remitting disease and fulfilled revised McDonald criteria. While CD8+ and CD4+ T cells were isolated negatively, TEMRA cells were enriched by FACS. Random hexamers primed reverse transcription of about 0.45 to 1 ug RNA. The CDR3 of TCR beta was amplified by immunoSEQ multiplex PCR across 54 Vbeta and 13 Jbeta. TCRdb re-analysed the immunoSEQ multiplex PCR reads in MiXCR, keeping a single row per CDR3 protein. This repertoire shows approximately 130,000 distinct CDR3 sequences, around 91% found once; its top ten account for around 0.24%. This CDR3 is built from 16 residues. CDR1 and CDR2 (germline): SGHRS, YFSETQ. A remark on this clonotype: At one end the junction does not follow the germline gene, possibly because of a read error.

This chain links TRBV5-1 with TRBJ2-7, with TRBD2 identical over 10 bases. What was sequenced was CD8+ T cells from PBMCs. This sequence originates from a human donor with multiple sclerosis. The CDR3 DNA reads as TGCGCCAGCAGCTTGGTACCTAGCGGGAGCTCCAACGAGCAGTACTTC. Protein product: CASSLVPSGSSNEQYF.